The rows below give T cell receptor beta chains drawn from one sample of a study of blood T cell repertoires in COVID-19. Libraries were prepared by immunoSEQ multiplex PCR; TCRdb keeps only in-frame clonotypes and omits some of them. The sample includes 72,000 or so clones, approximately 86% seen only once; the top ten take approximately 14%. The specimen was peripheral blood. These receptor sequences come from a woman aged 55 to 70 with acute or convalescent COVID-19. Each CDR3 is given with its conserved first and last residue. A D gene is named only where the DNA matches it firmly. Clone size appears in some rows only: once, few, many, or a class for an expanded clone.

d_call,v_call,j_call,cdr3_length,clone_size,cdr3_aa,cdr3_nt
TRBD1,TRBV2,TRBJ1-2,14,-,CASPTYRGDGGYTF,TGTGCCAGCCCGACTTACAGGGGGGACGGGGGCTACACCTTC
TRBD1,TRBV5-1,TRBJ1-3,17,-,CASSVGTGGQSGNTIYF,TGCGCCAGCAGCGTCGGGACAGGGGGCCAATCTGGAAACACCATATATTTT
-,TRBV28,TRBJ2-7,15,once,CASSLGRDSSYEQYF,TGTGCCAGCAGTTTAGGCAGGGATAGCTCCTACGAGCAGTACTTC
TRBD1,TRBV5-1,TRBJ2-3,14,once,CASSPRTGEDTQYF,TGCGCCAGCAGCCCAAGGACAGGAGAAGATACGCAGTATTTT
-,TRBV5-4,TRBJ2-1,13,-,CASSFGVHNEQFF,TGTGCCAGCAGCTTCGGGGTACACAATGAGCAGTTCTTC
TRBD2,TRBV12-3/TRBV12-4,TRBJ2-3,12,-,CASRGFTDTQYF,TGTGCCTCGCGGGGGTTCACAGATACGCAGTATTTT
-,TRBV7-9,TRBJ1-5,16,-,CASSLGGTSRDQPQHF,TGTGCCAGCAGCTTAGGGGGGACATCAAGGGATCAGCCCCAGCATTTT
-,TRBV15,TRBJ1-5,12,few,CATSRGRQPQHF,TGTGCCACCAGCAGAGGTCGGCAGCCCCAGCATTTT
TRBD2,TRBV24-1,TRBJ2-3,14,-,CATSPSGPGDTQYF,TGTGCCACCAGTCCTAGCGGCCCCGGAGATACGCAGTATTTT
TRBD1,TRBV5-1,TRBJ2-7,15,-,CASSRLRQGSYEQYF,TGCGCCAGCAGCCGATTAAGACAGGGGAGCTACGAGCAGTACTTC
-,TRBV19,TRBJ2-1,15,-,CASSIVQKLNNEQFF,TGTGCCAGTAGTATAGTACAGAAATTAAACAATGAGCAGTTCTTC
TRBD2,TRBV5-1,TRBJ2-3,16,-,CASSLWTSGGTDTQYF,TGCGCCAGCAGCTTGTGGACTAGCGGGGGCACAGATACGCAGTATTTT
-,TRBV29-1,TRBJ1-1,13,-,CSASVGGNTEAFF,TGCAGCGCCTCAGTGGGGGGAAACACTGAAGCTTTCTTT
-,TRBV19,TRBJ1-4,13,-,CASSVQGGEKLFF,TGTGCCAGTAGTGTACAGGGTGGTGAAAAACTGTTTTTT
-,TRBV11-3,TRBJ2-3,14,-,CASGFGGGGDTQYF,TGTGCCAGCGGATTTGGGGGGGGCGGCGATACGCAGTATTTT
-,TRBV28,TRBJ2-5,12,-,CASSLRRETQYF,TGTGCCAGCAGTTTAAGGAGAGAGACCCAGTACTTC
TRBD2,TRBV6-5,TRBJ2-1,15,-,CASRRPLAGGDEQFF,TGTGCCAGCCGTCGGCCACTAGCGGGGGGCGATGAGCAGTTCTTC
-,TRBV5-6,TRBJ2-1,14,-,CASSPSSFYNEQFF,TGTGCCAGCAGCCCCTCCAGTTTCTACAATGAGCAGTTCTTC
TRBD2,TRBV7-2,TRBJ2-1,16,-,CASSVVSAGGPYEQFF,TGTGCCAGCAGCGTGGTCTCAGCGGGGGGGCCGTATGAGCAGTTCTTC
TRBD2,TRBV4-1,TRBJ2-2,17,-,CASSQGPGLASSGELFF,TGCGCCAGCAGCCAAGGACCGGGACTAGCGTCTTCCGGGGAGCTGTTTTTT
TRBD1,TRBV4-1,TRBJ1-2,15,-,CASSQFRDRGAGYTF,TGCGCCAGCAGCCAGTTCCGGGACAGGGGTGCTGGCTACACCTTC
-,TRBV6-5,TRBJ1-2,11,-,CASEDLNGYTF,TGTGCCAGCGAGGACTTAAATGGCTACACCTTC
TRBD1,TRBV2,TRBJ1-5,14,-,CASSQQGKGQPQHF,TGTGCCAGCAGTCAACAGGGGAAAGGACAGCCCCAGCATTTT
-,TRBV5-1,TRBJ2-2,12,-,CATREGQGELFF,TGCGCCACCCGGGAGGGACAGGGGGAGCTGTTTTTT
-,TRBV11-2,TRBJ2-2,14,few,CASSASAGTGELFF,TGTGCCAGCAGCGCCTCTGCAGGGACCGGGGAGCTGTTTTTT
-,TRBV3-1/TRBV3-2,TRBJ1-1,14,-,CASSHNTGNTEAFF,TGTGCCAGCAGCCACAACACAGGGAACACTGAAGCTTTCTTT
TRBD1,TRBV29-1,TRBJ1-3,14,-,CSVERTGEENTIYF,TGCAGCGTCGAAAGGACAGGGGAGGAAAACACCATATATTTT
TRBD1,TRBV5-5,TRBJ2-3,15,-,CASSFDRGRTDTQYF,TGTGCCAGCAGCTTCGACAGGGGGCGCACAGATACGCAGTATTTT
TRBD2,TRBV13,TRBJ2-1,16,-,CASSTRLAGGYNEQFF,TGTGCCAGCAGCACTCGCCTAGCGGGGGGATACAATGAGCAGTTCTTC
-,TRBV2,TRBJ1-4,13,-,CASSLGTNEKLFF,TGTGCCAGCAGTCTCGGGACTAATGAAAAACTGTTTTTT
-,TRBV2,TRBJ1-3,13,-,CASSRSWGNTIYF,TGTGCCAGCAGTCGAAGCTGGGGAAACACCATATATTTT
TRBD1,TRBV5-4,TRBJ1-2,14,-,CASSSGTGPYGYTF,TGTGCCAGCAGCTCCGGGACAGGGCCCTATGGCTACACCTTC
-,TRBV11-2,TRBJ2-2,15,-,CASSPTDEGAGELFF,TGTGCCAGCAGCCCGACGGATGAGGGGGCCGGGGAGCTGTTTTTT
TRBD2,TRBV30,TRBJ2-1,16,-,CAWSVSGGGALNEQFF,TGTGCCTGGAGTGTATCGGGCGGGGGGGCGCTCAATGAGCAGTTCTTC
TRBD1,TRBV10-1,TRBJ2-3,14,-,CASNLGQGADTQYF,TGCGCCAGCAACCTAGGACAGGGCGCAGATACGCAGTATTTT
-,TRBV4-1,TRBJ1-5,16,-,CASSQVITGDNQPQHF,TGCGCCAGCAGCCAAGTTATAACAGGAGATAATCAGCCCCAGCATTTT
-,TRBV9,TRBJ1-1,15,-,CASTSAPDSDTEAFF,TGTGCCAGCACCTCTGCTCCCGACAGCGACACTGAAGCTTTCTTT